A selection of T cell receptor beta chains follows, all from one sample in a study of sequential checkpoint blockade in melanoma. Some clones are missing from TCRdb's copy, which holds only in-frame ones; the method was immunoSEQ multiplex PCR. The table includes 3,000 to 3,500 clones, over 15% detected once. The input for sequencing was tumor tissue (inferred from file names), taken from a patient given nivolumab and ipilimumab in sequence. The receptor set was obtained from a human donor with melanoma. Each CDR3 is given with its conserved first and last residue. Each record gives: D gene, clone size, V gene, J gene, CDR3 DNA, CDR3 protein. The D gene is left open where the match is weak. Clone size is shown for a subset of rows, as once, few, many or a class of expanded clone.

D gene: .
clone size: large
V gene: TRBV10-3
J gene: TRBJ1-6
CDR3 DNA: TGTGCCATCAGTGAGGAAATAACGTTAAATTCACCCCTCCACTTT
CDR3 protein: CAISEEITLNSPLHF

D gene: .
clone size: many
V gene: TRBV1
J gene: TRBJ2-3
CDR3 DNA: TGCGCCAGCAGCCAAGATCGGGGCAGGGGTACAGATACGCAGTATTTT
CDR3 protein: CASSQDRGRGTDTQYF

D gene: TRBD1
clone size: medium-sized
V gene: TRBV10-3
J gene: TRBJ1-4
CDR3 DNA: TGTGCCATCAGTGAGTCAAGGGATGGCGGACAGGGGATTGGTGGTCTGTTTTTT
CDR3 protein: CAISESRDGGQGIGGLFF

D gene: TRBD1
clone size: many
V gene: TRBV6-8
J gene: TRBJ2-6
CDR3 DNA: TGTGCCAGCAGTGTAGGGACAGGCAGAGTCTCTGGGGCCAACGTCCTGACTTTC
CDR3 protein: CASSVGTGRVSGANVLTF

D gene: .
clone size: few
V gene: TRBV28
J gene: TRBJ2-3
CDR3 DNA: TGTGCCAGCAGTTTAGTGGGGGGCCCCACAGATACGCAGTATTTT
CDR3 protein: CASSLVGGPTDTQYF

D gene: TRBD2
clone size: .
V gene: TRBV5-1
J gene: TRBJ2-3
CDR3 DNA: TGCGCCAGCAGCTTGGCGGGACTAGCGGGGGGCACAGATACGCAGTATTTT
CDR3 protein: CASSLAGLAGGTDTQYF

D gene: TRBD1
clone size: .
V gene: TRBV5-1
J gene: TRBJ2-7
CDR3 DNA: TGCGCCAGCAGCTTGGTGCCAGGGGGCTACGAGCAGTACTTC
CDR3 protein: CASSLVPGGYEQYF

D gene: TRBD1
clone size: .
V gene: TRBV6-8
J gene: TRBJ1-1
CDR3 DNA: TGTGCCAGCAGTTACGCGACAGGGGACGCAAGGGCTGAAGCTTTCTTT
CDR3 protein: CASSYATGDARAEAFF

D gene: .
clone size: .
V gene: TRBV11-3
J gene: TRBJ2-1
CDR3 DNA: TGTGCCAGCAGCTTAGAGAGTTGGCCCGGGCATGAGCAGTTCTTC
CDR3 protein: CASSLESWPGHEQFF

D gene: TRBD1
clone size: few
V gene: TRBV5-1
J gene: TRBJ2-5
CDR3 DNA: TGCGCCAGCAGCTGGATGGGGACAGAAGAGACCCAGTACTTC
CDR3 protein: CASSWMGTEETQYF

D gene: .
clone size: many
V gene: TRBV30
J gene: TRBJ1-2
CDR3 DNA: TGTGCCAGCAGCTTGGCGAGGTTTATTTATGGCTACACCTTC
CDR3 protein: CASSLARFIYGYTF

D gene: .
clone size: few
V gene: TRBV2
J gene: TRBJ1-4
CDR3 DNA: TGTGCCAGCCAAGTGATAAGGAATCCTAATGAAAAACTGTTTTTT
CDR3 protein: CASQVIRNPNEKLFF

D gene: .
clone size: medium-sized
V gene: TRBV11-3
J gene: TRBJ1-5
CDR3 DNA: TGTGCCAGCAGCTTGGTAGGGGACTATAGCAATCAGCCCCAGCATTTT
CDR3 protein: CASSLVGDYSNQPQHF

D gene: .
clone size: .
V gene: TRBV19
J gene: TRBJ1-2
CDR3 DNA: TGTGCCAGTACCAGTCTTACAGGTTCCTATGGCTACACCTTC
CDR3 protein: CASTSLTGSYGYTF

D gene: TRBD2
clone size: .
V gene: TRBV18
J gene: TRBJ2-5
CDR3 DNA: TGTGCCAGCTCTCCTCTAGCGGGAGGGTCAGAGACCCAGTACTTC
CDR3 protein: CASSPLAGGSETQYF

D gene: .
clone size: .
V gene: TRBV14
J gene: TRBJ2-5
CDR3 DNA: TGTGCCAGCAGCCCTAGGCTGGGGTGGGCTCAAGAGACCCAGTACTTC
CDR3 protein: CASSPRLGWAQETQYF

D gene: .
clone size: few
V gene: TRBV30
J gene: TRBJ1-2
CDR3 DNA: TGTGCCTGGAGTGTAAATTATGGCTACACCTTC
CDR3 protein: CAWSVNYGYTF

D gene: TRBD1
clone size: .
V gene: TRBV10-2
J gene: TRBJ2-7
CDR3 DNA: TGCGCCGGGCCCGGACAGGGGGCGTACGAGCAGTACTTC
CDR3 protein: CAGPGQGAYEQYF

D gene: TRBD1
clone size: medium-sized
V gene: TRBV6-8
J gene: TRBJ1-1
CDR3 DNA: TGTGCCAGCAGAGAGATTGACAGGGCAAACACTGAAGCTTTCTTT
CDR3 protein: CASREIDRANTEAFF

D gene: TRBD1
clone size: many
V gene: TRBV11-3
J gene: TRBJ2-3
CDR3 DNA: TGTGCCAGCAGCTTAGGACAGGGGGCAGGGGATACGCAGTATTTT
CDR3 protein: CASSLGQGAGDTQYF

D gene: TRBD1
clone size: few
V gene: TRBV11-3
J gene: TRBJ1-3
CDR3 DNA: TGTGCCAGCAGCTATGGGACAGGGGGCTTCTCTGGAAACACCATATATTTT
CDR3 protein: CASSYGTGGFSGNTIYF

D gene: .
clone size: .
V gene: TRBV10-2
J gene: TRBJ1-3
CDR3 DNA: TGCGCCAGCAGTGAACCGCAGGGGTCAGGAAACACCATATATTTT
CDR3 protein: CASSEPQGSGNTIYF

D gene: .
clone size: .
V gene: TRBV29-1
J gene: TRBJ1-1
CDR3 DNA: TGCAGCGTCCCCTCGGGGGGGGACACTGAAGCTTTCTTT
CDR3 protein: CSVPSGGDTEAFF

D gene: .
clone size: many
V gene: TRBV6-8
J gene: TRBJ1-6
CDR3 DNA: TGTGCCAGCAGTTTAAGTCCGGATAATTCACCCCTCCACTTT
CDR3 protein: CASSLSPDNSPLHF

D gene: TRBD1
clone size: few
V gene: TRBV6-8
J gene: TRBJ1-2
CDR3 DNA: TGTGCCAGCAGTACAGGGGTGGAGGGCTACACCTTC
CDR3 protein: CASSTGVEGYTF